This paragraph reports one T cell receptor (beta chain). This entry belongs to a study of blood T cell repertoires in COVID-19. Produced via immunoSEQ multiplex PCR; TCRdb's table is partial and in-frame only. Of nearly 15,000 clones in the sample, 80% to 90% are singletons; the top ten hold approximately 3.1%. This TCR was recovered from a human donor in a cohort sampled during active COVID-19. The sequencing input was peripheral blood.

CDR3 in amino acids: CASSLAGGRGQFF. The CDR3, as DNA: TGTGCCAGCAGCTTAGCCGGGGGGCGGGGGCAGTTCTTC. The rearrangement joins TRBV11-2 to TRBJ2-1, with D perhaps matching TRBD2 (7 bases). The V and J ends lost 1 base and 12 bases respectively, with 13 bases between them. From germline, CDR1 is SGHAT and CDR2 FQNNGV. The CDR3 has 13 residues. Drawing the rest from reference TRBV11-2 and TRBJ2-1, the complete variable domain is EAGVAQSPRYKIIEKRQSVAFWCNPISGHATLYWYQQILGQGPKLLIQFQNNGVVDDSQLPKDRFSAERLKGVDSTLKIQPAKLEDSAVYLCASSLAGGRGQFFGPGTRLTVL.